This T cell receptor (beta chain) appears in the sequencing data of a study of blood T cell repertoires in COVID-19. The wider study: From the United States, Italy and Spain came samples of acute and convalescent COVID-19.

Libraries were prepared by immunoSEQ multiplex PCR; TCRdb keeps only in-frame clonotypes and omits some of them. The sample contains around 180,000 clones, 81% of which appear only once. In Seattle, patients joined the study during active infection and were tracked longitudinally. The TCR comes from an elderly woman with COVID-19, enrolled during active disease. Sequencing was performed on peripheral blood.

The chain's CDR3 is CASSLFGGSSGNTIYF. As DNA, the CDR3 is TGTGCCAGCAGCTTGTTTGGCGGCTCCTCTGGAAACACCATATATTTT. The chain couples TRBV5-6 to TRBJ1-3; D is undetermined. Germline V gene sequence: CDR1 SGHDT, CDR2 YYEEEE. The germline V and J ends were trimmed by 1 base and 0 bases, with 11 bases remaining between them. CDR3 length: 16 amino acids.